This T cell receptor beta chain is from a study of human T cells and chemical hapten exposure (TCRdb year 2021). Context from the whole study: For sensitization, 2% DPC in acetone was applied to a 2 cm by 2 cm area of upper inner arm skin. Throughout the study period of roughly 24 weeks, patients also received therapeutic DPC doses to the scalp every week. Patch testing was done on the upper back using Finn chambers containing 0.01% DPC, and results were scored after 6 days according to International Contact Dermatitis Research Group standards. Alopecia areata with under or over 50% scalp involvement, alopecia totalis and alopecia universalis were represented in the patient cohort, which was mostly female. Libraries were combined into a pool for sequencing, and differences in TCR yield between samples came mainly from small differences in library volumes within the pool. The study tracked peripheral blood TCR repertoire changes in vivo during primary and secondary sensitization to the hapten diphenylcyclopropenone (DPC) in alopecia patients. Blood samples were taken from patients before sensitization (week 0) and at 2, 6 and about 24 weeks after DPC sensitization. Approximately 28 alopecia patients provided blood for TCR sequencing at one to four time points (pre-sensitization, 2, 6 and 24 weeks).

The time point label corresponds to: pre-sensitization, week 0. Interpreted using the paper, the treatment or condition label stands for: therapeutic diphenylcyclopropenone sensitization with weekly scalp DPC. Blood at each patch-test visit was drawn before the patch test was applied. Eligible patients were aged 18 to 70, diagnosed with alopecia, deemed suitable for DPC therapy, and excluded if pregnant. Total RNA was extracted from unfractionated whole blood that had been collected in Tempus Blood RNA tubes. Receptor libraries were prepared by RACE. The sequencer was a NextSeq 500. Library preparation attached unique molecular identifiers to individual cDNA molecules for quantitative, reproducible TCR counting. For every blood RNA sample, sequencing covered both the TCR alpha and TCR beta chains. From the authors' description of their analysis: The median number of TCRs per sample was approximately 98,000, ranging from roughly 20,000 to 700,000. V, J and CDR3 annotation of the TCR reads was performed with the Decombinator software suite. For PS versus PT1 abundance plots, all samples were subsampled to the same number of TCRs (28,000). TCRs were defined as expanded if absent before sensitization and observed at least eight times at the 2-week time point. Through fastp at Q25 and MiXCR, TCRdb rebuilt clones from the public reads, retaining in-frame beta chains. Rows with one shared CDR3 protein collapse into an entry with the most common genes and DNA. None of the V and J calls come from the authors' own analysis; TCRdb made them. The sample data list roughly 250,000 distinct CDR3 sequences, and about 9% of these were observed just once. The ten largest clones take up less than 3% of the sample.

In its sample, this clonotype was seen many times. The antigen this receptor binds is unknown. Per-nucleotide qualities are absent, and no much larger clonotype sits a single base away. The CDR3 has 14 amino acids, counting the end cysteine and phenylalanine. CDR3 DNA is the only sequence kept; it has 42 bases, read in frame from the first base. The CDR1 and CDR2 encoded by the germline V gene (reference sequence) are SEHNR and FQNEAQ. Compared with germline, V lacks 5 bases and J lacks 2 bases; bases without a gene match: 2. The paper's findings and limits, for the study overall: Patch test score correlated positively with the number of PT1 expanded TCRs, reaching significance at thresholds 8, 16 and 32 but not at 4. Repeated subsampling changed both the strength of the expansion versus patch-test correlation and the threshold at which the correlation became significant. Compared with pre-sensitization or healthy control sets, expanded TCRs formed significantly more large CDR3 similarity clusters, which is consistent with antigen-driven responses. Alopecia, a presumed autoimmune disease, was present in all patients, so the immune response of the patients might differ from that of healthy individuals. DPC sensitization did not change how many TCRs were above 1 in 1000 frequency, and no evidence was found of alterations in global repertoire structure.

The TCR originated in a woman between 35 and 50 years old with alopecia areata. Some clones in this sample may be carry-over from other donors' samples. This specimen consisted of whole blood, obtained in connection with sensitization to the hapten diphenylcyclopropenone (DPC). The sequence joins TRBV7-9 to TRBJ2-3, with TRBD1 matching 9 junction bases. CDR3 sequence: CASSRQGVTDTQYF. Here is the DNA: TGTGCCAGCAGCCGACAGGGGGTCACAGATACGCAGTATTTT. Where the CDR3 stops, the reference TRBV7-9 and TRBJ2-3 genes take over; the full variable domain is DTGVSQNPRHKITKRGQNVTFRCDPISEHNRLYWYRQTLGQGPEFLTYFQNEAQLEKSRLLSDRFSAERPKGSFSTLEIQRTEQGDSAMYLCASSRQGVTDTQYFGPGTRLTVL.